The 3 T cell receptor beta chains in this list originate from one sample, sequenced in a study of blood T cell repertoires in COVID-19. Clones were sequenced by immunoSEQ multiplex PCR, and TCRdb holds only the in-frame ones, with some missing. The repertoire has more than 200,000 clones, around 82% of them found once; the top ten carry approximately 5%. The sequencing sample was made of peripheral blood. Every receptor here comes from an elderly woman with active or convalescent COVID-19.

V and J are TRBV10-2 and TRBJ1-1, with 7 bases identical to TRBD1. CDR3 length equals 14 residues. Trimming removed 6 bases from V and 5 bases from J; junction bases left unmatched: 9. Germline loops: CDR1 WSHSY, CDR2 SAAADI. CDR3 bases: TGCGCCAGCAGGTTAGGGGGCATGTCGACTGAAGCTTTCTTT. Its protein is CASRLGGMSTEAFF.

The J gene is TRBJ1-5, the V gene TRBV4-1; 8 bases are a match to TRBD1. CDR1 and CDR2 from the germline V gene are MGHRA and YSYEKL. The CDR3 is 18 amino acids. The trim removed 4 bases at V and 9 bases at J, leaving 20 bases unmatched. The CDR3 DNA sequence: TGCGCCAGCAGCCCCCCGCGGGGACAGGATCTTGCTCATCCGCCCCAGCATTTT. Protein sequence: CASSPPRGQDLAHPPQHF.

The chain is built from TRBV11-3 and TRBJ2-2; perhaps TRBD1 as D (5 bases). The V and J ends lost 5 bases and 6 bases respectively, with 13 bases between them. The CDR3 runs to 14 residues. Germline CDR1 reads SGHNT; CDR2 reads YENEEA. CDR3 region: CASSPRQWPGELFF. The CDR3 DNA reads as TGTGCCAGCAGCCCACGACAGTGGCCCGGGGAGCTGTTTTTT.